The 2 T cell receptor beta chains below come from one sample, sequenced in a study of cytomegalovirus exposure and HLA in healthy donors. PCR used 60 Vbeta primers and 13 Jbeta primers. TCRdb's table, derived via immunoSEQ multiplex PCR, lists solely in-frame clones and lacks some. The sample carries some 140,000 clones, around 63% recorded once. Specimen: PBMCs. Receptors were obtained from a human donor in good health.

The chain combines TRBV11-2 with TRBJ2-7; D is perhaps TRBD1 (6 bases). Trimming stripped 3 bases from V and 2 bases from J, with 11 bases between. Germline CDR1 SGHAT, CDR2 FQNNGV. CDR3 length: 14 residues. In DNA, the CDR3 is TGTGCCAGCAGCTTGGGGGCCTTAACCTACGAGCAGTACTTC. The encoded protein is CASSLGALTYEQYF.

As regards this clone: A read error is likely, as this CDR3 ends without the conserved phenylalanine or tryptophan. The chain links TRBV18 to TRBJ1-4; 10 bases align to TRBD1. CDR3 length equals 15 residues. Germline CDR1 KGHSH, CDR2 LQKENI. V was pared by 3 bases and J by 6 bases, with 4 bases of the junction left unmatched. Written as DNA, the CDR3 is TGTGCCAGCTCACCCCCCGGGACAGGGGATGAAAAACTGTTTCTT. It translates to CASSPPGTGDEKLFL.